This TCR beta chain was retrieved from a study of T cell repertoires in cytomegalovirus infection. One entry per CDR3 protein results from TCRdb running MiXCR on the reads. The sample consists of roughly 130,000 distinct CDR3 sequences, roughly 9% of them appearing once. This clonotype was counted many times. This clonotype was obtained from a human donor in good health (CMV status not recorded). Some clones in this sample may be carry-over from other donors' samples. Material: PBMCs.

This CDR3 reads CASSLDRGSGNTIYF. CDR3 nucleotides: TGTGCCAGCAGTTTAGACAGGGGCTCTGGAAACACCATATATTTT. The chain links TRBV27 to TRBJ1-3; 8 bases are a match to TRBD1. The V and J ends lost 2 bases and 0 bases, in that order; junction bases with no gene match: 0. The germline CDR1 and CDR2 sequences are MNHEY and SMNVEV (reference sequence). The CDR3 is 15 residues long.